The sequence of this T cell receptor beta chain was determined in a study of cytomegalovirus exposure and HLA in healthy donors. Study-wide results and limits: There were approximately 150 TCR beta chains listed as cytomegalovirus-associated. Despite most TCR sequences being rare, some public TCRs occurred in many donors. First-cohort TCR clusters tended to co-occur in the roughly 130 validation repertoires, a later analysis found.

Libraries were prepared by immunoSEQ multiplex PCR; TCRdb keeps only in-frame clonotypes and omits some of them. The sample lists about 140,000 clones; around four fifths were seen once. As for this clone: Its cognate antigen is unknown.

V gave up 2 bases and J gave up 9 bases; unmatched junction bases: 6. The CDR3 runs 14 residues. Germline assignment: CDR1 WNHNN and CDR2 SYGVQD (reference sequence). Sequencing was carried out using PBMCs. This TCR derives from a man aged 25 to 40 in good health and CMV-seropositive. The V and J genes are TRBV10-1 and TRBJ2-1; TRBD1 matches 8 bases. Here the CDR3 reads CASSETGGFGEQFF. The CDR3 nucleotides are TGCGCCAGCAGTGAGACAGGGGGGTTTGGTGAGCAGTTCTTC.